This entry lists 17 T cell receptor beta chains sequenced from one sample in a study of blood T cell repertoires in COVID-19. Sequencing used immunoSEQ multiplex PCR; TCRdb keeps in-frame clones, though not all of them. The data hold about 200,000 clones, with roughly 91% observed a single time. Material: peripheral blood. These receptor sequences come from a man aged 35 to 55 with active or convalescent COVID-19.

The J gene is TRBJ1-5, the V gene TRBV30, with TRBD1 matching 7 bases. Germline assignment: CDR1 GTSNPN and CDR2 SVGIG (reference sequence). This CDR3 spans 13 amino acids. Trimming removed 5 bases from V and 5 bases from J; junction bases left unmatched: 6. CDR3 nucleotide sequence: TGTGCCTGGGCTACAGGGGTGGATCAGCCCCAGCATTTT. It encodes CAWATGVDQPQHF.

This clone was observed once. The gene calls are TRBV7-2 and TRBJ2-2; 9 bases agree with TRBD2. Germline CDR1 is SGHTA and CDR2 is FQGNSA. The CDR3 spans 16 residues. Germline trimming cut 2 bases from V and 1 base from J; bases unmatched to any gene: 2. The CDR3: CASSLSSGGNTGELFF. The CDR3 coding sequence is TGTGCCAGCAGCTTAAGTAGCGGGGGGAACACCGGGGAGCTGTTTTTT.

Here the CDR3 reads CASGPRRASGLYNEQFF. The CDR3 nucleotides are TGTGCCAGCGGCCCTCGCCGGGCTAGCGGGCTTTACAATGAGCAGTTCTTC. This chain links TRBV7-2 with TRBJ2-1; 8 bases align to TRBD2. The CDR3 loop spans 17 amino acids. Germline V gene lookup returns CDR1 SGHTA and CDR2 FQGNSA. V lost 8 bases and J lost 4; bases outside the gene matches: 16.

The chain recombines TRBV18 with TRBJ2-4, with D tentatively TRBD1 (5 bases). Trimming took 3 bases from V and 8 from J, leaving 14 bases between them. Germline CDR1 and CDR2: KGHSH and LQKENI. This CDR3 is 14 amino acids long. CDR3 sequence (DNA): TGTGCCAGCTCACCCCAGGGTCATAGGGACATTCAGTACTTC. The encoded protein is CASSPQGHRDIQYF.

The rearrangement uses TRBV30 and TRBJ2-2; tentative D call: TRBD1 (7 bases). The V gene's germline CDR1 is GTSNPN and CDR2 SVGIG (reference sequence). The germline V and J ends were trimmed by 8 bases and 4 bases, with 17 bases remaining between them. There are 14 residues in the CDR3. The CDR3 reads CARQGGGFTGELFF. CDR3 nucleotides: TGTGCCCGACAGGGCGGAGGGTTCACCGGGGAGCTGTTTTTT.

The chain employs TRBV28 and TRBJ1-5, with D unresolved. CDR3 length: 14 residues. Trimming cost V 9 bases and J 4 bases, with 16 bases left between them. Germline lookup yields CDR1 MDHEN and CDR2 SYDVKM. CDR3 loop: CASTTGFKNQPQHF. The CDR3 coding sequence is TGTGCCAGTACGACGGGTTTTAAGAATCAGCCCCAGCATTTT.

The V call is TRBV4-3, the J call TRBJ2-3; 11 nucleotides align to TRBD2. With 4 bases clipped from V and 3 bases from J, the junction kept 9 bases outside the gene matches. The CDR3 consists of 17 residues. The germline V gene has CDR1 LGHNA and CDR2 YSLEER. CDR3 in DNA: TGCGCCAGCAGCCCCGCCCTTAGCGGGGGGGCAACAGATACGCAGTATTTT. Encoded protein: CASSPALSGGATDTQYF.

DNA of the CDR3: TGTGCCAGCAGCCCCCAGACTAGCGGGATGAACGAGCAGTACTTC. Translation: CASSPQTSGMNEQYF. V and J are TRBV9 and TRBJ2-7; 11 bases agree with TRBD2. The CDR3 is made up of 15 amino acids. Germline CDR1 reads SGDLS; CDR2 reads YYNGEE. V lost 4 bases, J lost 5 bases, and 8 bases stayed unmatched.

The chain is built from TRBV6-5 and TRBJ1-6; 7 nucleotides agree with TRBD1. Trimming took 5 bases from V and 6 from J; bases not matched to a gene: 4. CDR3 length: 14 amino acids. From germline, CDR1 is MNHEY and CDR2 SVGAGI. CDR3: CASSRDSINSPLHF. CDR3 DNA: TGTGCCAGCAGTCGGGACAGCATTAATTCACCCCTCCACTTT.

This chain links TRBV6-5 with TRBJ1-2; no definite D call. The ends were cut back, 2 bases at V and 4 bases at J, with 8 bases in the middle. The CDR3 consists of 13 residues. CDR1 is MNHEY and CDR2 is SVGAGI in the germline V gene. The CDR3 DNA is TGTGCCAGCAGTTACGGTGCGATCTATGGCTACACCTTC. Translation gives CASSYGAIYGYTF.

This chain links TRBV19 with TRBJ1-1, with 9 nucleotides matching TRBD1. Germline CDR1 and CDR2: LNHDA and SQIVND (reference sequence). This CDR3 has 15 amino acids. V shed 1 base, J shed 6 bases, and the junction held 6 bases outside the gene matches. CDR3 bases: TGTGCCAGTAGTATAGTGGGACAGGGCATGGCTGAAGCTTTCTTT. Amino acids: CASSIVGQGMAEAFF. The whole variable domain, filled in from reference TRBV19 and TRBJ1-1, reads DGGITQSPKYLFRKEGQNVTLSCEQNLNHDAMYWYRQDPGQGLRLIYYSQIVNDFQKGDIAEGYSVSREKKESFPLTVTSAQKNPTAFYLCASSIVGQGMAEAFFGQGTRLTVV.

The V call is TRBV6-1, the J call TRBJ1-1; unclear D gene. The CDR3 is 12 amino acids. Germline CDR1 MNHNS, CDR2 SASEGT. V gave up 3 bases and J gave up 10 bases, with 12 bases separating them. The CDR3 region has the DNA TGTGCCAGCAGTGACCAGCGGATACGAGCTTTCTTT. Amino acid sequence: CASSDQRIRAFF.

This chain uses TRBV18 with TRBJ1-2; TRBD1 is a possible D gene (5 bases). This CDR3 region has 13 residues. V gave up 3 bases and J gave up 3 bases, with 8 bases separating them. Looked up from germline, CDR1 is KGHSH and CDR2 is LQKENI. The CDR3 is CASSPAGDYGYTF. The CDR3 coding sequence is TGTGCCAGCTCACCGGCGGGGGACTATGGCTACACCTTC.

This rearrangement joins TRBV3-1 (or the pseudogene TRBV3-2) to TRBJ1-5; unclear D gene. Per germline, CDR1 LGHDT and CDR2 YNNKEL (reference sequence). V was shortened by 0 bases and J by 3 bases, with 9 bases between the two germline ends. CDR3 size: 15 residues. This chain's CDR3 is CASSQDSSNNQPQHF. Written as DNA, the CDR3 is TGTGCCAGCAGCCAAGATTCATCTAACAATCAGCCCCAGCATTTT.

V and J are TRBV30 and TRBJ1-1; D is possibly TRBD1 (5 bases). The germline CDR1 and CDR2 sequences are GTSNPN and SVGIG (reference sequence). Trimming stripped 3 bases from V and 0 bases from J, with 14 bases between. This CDR3 comprises 15 residues. The CDR3, as DNA: TGTGCCTGGAGCCCTGTCAGGGCCATGAACACTGAAGCTTTCTTT. It translates to CAWSPVRAMNTEAFF.

This chain connects TRBV7-9 to TRBJ2-3; 8 nucleotides match TRBD1. The J segment lost 4 bases and the V segment lost 1 base, leaving 4 bases of the junction unmatched. This CDR3 spans 15 amino acids. In germline, CDR1 is SEHNR, CDR2 FQNEAQ (reference sequence). The CDR3 sequence is CASSLVGQGPDTQYF. The DNA for the CDR3 is TGTGCCAGCAGCTTAGTCGGACAGGGTCCAGATACGCAGTATTTT.

In the case of this clone: Different DNA sequences within this sample yield the same CDR3. The rearrangement uses TRBV19 and TRBJ1-5, with 11 nucleotides matching TRBD1. Germline lookup yields CDR1 LNHDA and CDR2 SQIVND (reference sequence). The CDR3 has 15 residues. V dropped 6 bases and J dropped 2; count of bases not matched to a gene: 3. The CDR3 loop is CASRGGQGGNQPQHF. CDR3 DNA: TGTGCCAGTAGGGGGGGACAGGGGGGCAATCAGCCCCAGCATTTT.